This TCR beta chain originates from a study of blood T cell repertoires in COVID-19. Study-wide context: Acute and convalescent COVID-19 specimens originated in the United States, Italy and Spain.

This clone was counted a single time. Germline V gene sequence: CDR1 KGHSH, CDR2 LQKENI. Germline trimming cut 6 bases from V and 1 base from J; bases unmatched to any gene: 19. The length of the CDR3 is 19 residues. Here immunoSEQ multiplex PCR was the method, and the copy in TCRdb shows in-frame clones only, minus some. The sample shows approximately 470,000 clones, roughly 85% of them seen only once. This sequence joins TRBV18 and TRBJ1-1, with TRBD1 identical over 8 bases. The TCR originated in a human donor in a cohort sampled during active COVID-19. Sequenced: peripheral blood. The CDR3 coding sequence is TGTGCCAGCTCCCTTATAATGACTGGGACAGGTGGGGGGAACACTGAAGCTTTCTTT. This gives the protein CASSLIMTGTGGGNTEAFF. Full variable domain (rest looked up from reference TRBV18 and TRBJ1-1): NAGVMQNPRHLVRRRGQEARLRCSPMKGHSHVYWYRQLPEEGLKFMVYLQKENIIDESGMPKERFSAEFPKEGPSILRIQQVVRGDSAAYFCASSLIMTGTGGGNTEAFFGQGTRLTVV.